Shown below are 18 T cell receptor beta chains from a single sample sequenced in a study of T and B cells in COVID-19 patients. BIOMED2 TRB-A/B primer pools were used in multiplex TRB PCR. Using its own MiXCR run on the multiplex PCR reads, TCRdb lists one record per CDR3 protein. The sample lists 8,000 to 8,500 distinct CDR3 sequences; 40% were seen once. From blood, roughly 250-500 ng of genomic DNA served as TRB template. Sequences were obtained from blood. Receptor source: a human donor who had recovered from COVID-19.

The V gene is TRBV15, the J gene TRBJ2-1; TRBD2 agrees at 7 bases. Trimming at V came to 0 bases and at J to 4 bases, leaving 9 bases not matched to a gene. This CDR3 is 17 amino acids long. Germline loops: CDR1 LNHNV, CDR2 YYDKDF (reference sequence). In DNA, the CDR3 is TGTGCCACCAGCAGAGACGGGGGAGGGGATGGGTACAATGAGCAGTTCTTC. It specifies CATSRDGGGDGYNEQFF. The entire variable domain, with the rest obtained from reference TRBV15 and TRBJ2-1, is as follows: DAMVIQNPRYQVTQFGKPVTLSCSQTLNHNVMYWYQQKSSQAPKLLFHYYDKDFNNEADTPDNFQSRRPNTSFCFLDIRSPGLGDTAMYLCATSRDGGGDGYNEQFFGPGTRLTVL.

V is TRBV11-3 and J is TRBJ1-1, with 8 bases fitting TRBD1. Germline V CDR1 and CDR2: SGHNT, YENEEA. The CDR3 covers 14 residues. J was trimmed by 6 bases and V by 4 bases; bases with no gene match: 7. CDR3 in DNA: TGTGCCAGCAGCTCAGGACAGGGTGGCTCTGAAGCTTTCTTT. Translated: CASSSGQGGSEAFF.

This clonotype is judged medium-sized. As DNA, the CDR3 is TGTGCCAGCAGTTGGACGGGGGTTCGGGATACGCAGTATTTT. Translated: CASSWTGVRDTQYF. The chain combines TRBV6-5 with TRBJ2-3, with a possible D match to TRBD2 (6 bases). CDR3 length equals 14 residues. Trimming pared 4 bases from V and 6 bases from J, leaving 14 bases between. Germline CDR1 reads MNHEY; CDR2 reads SVGAGI.

This clonotype was seen only a few times. J is TRBJ2-6 and V is TRBV11-1; D unresolved. The V end was cut by 0 bases, the J end by 0 bases, with 9 bases between. Germline V CDR1 and CDR2: SGHAT, FQDESV (reference sequence). The CDR3 covers 17 residues. In DNA form, the CDR3 reads TGTGCCAGCAGCTTAGCGACCGGAAGCTCTGGGGCCAACGTCCTGACTTTC. Translated: CASSLATGSSGANVLTF.

Only a few counts were recorded for this clonotype. The chain combines TRBV6-2 or TRBV6-3 with TRBJ2-7, with D unclear. Germline V CDR1 and CDR2: MNHEY, SVGEGT. The CDR3 covers 13 residues. The germline V and J ends were trimmed by 5 bases and 4 bases, with 12 bases remaining between them. This CDR3 is CASSPRLSYEQYV. CDR3 nucleotides: TGTGCCAGCAGTCCCCGACTGTCTTACGAGCAGTACGTC.

This clonotype appeared a few times. The rearrangement uses TRBV5-6 and TRBJ2-6; 16 positions match TRBD2. The junction had 6 bases not matched to a gene; V was cut back by 4 bases and J by 2 bases. Germline CDR1 reads SGHDT; CDR2 reads YYEEEE. The CDR3 has 19 amino acids. DNA of the CDR3: TGTGCCAGCAGCGGGACTAGCGGGGGGGCGTTTGCTGGGGCCAACGTCCTGACTTTC. Its protein is CASSGTSGGAFAGANVLTF.

The gene calls are TRBV6-5 and TRBJ1-2; the match to TRBD1 covers 9 bases. The CDR3 has 14 residues. V trimming: 4 bases; J trimming: 2 bases; junction bases outside the gene matches: 2. Looked up from germline, CDR1 is MNHEY and CDR2 is SVGAGI. The CDR3 bases are TGTGCCAGCAGTTCCGGACAGGGGAACTATGGCTACACCTTC. The encoded protein is CASSSGQGNYGYTF.

Sample share makes this clonotype large (0.1 to 1%). This chain joins TRBV12-3 or TRBV12-4 and TRBJ2-2, with 8 positions matching TRBD2. The CDR3 spans 15 residues. Trimming removed 3 bases from V and 5 bases from J; junction bases left unmatched: 5. The CDR3 DNA is TGTGCCAGCAGTTTCGGGACTAGTGGGACCGGGGAGCTGTTTTTT. This sequence encodes CASSFGTSGTGELFF.

This clonotype turned up a few times. The chain recombines TRBV19 with TRBJ1-6; the D is unclear. There are 18 residues in the CDR3. The V gene lost 3 bases and the J gene lost 0 bases, with 15 bases spanning the gap. The germline CDR1 and CDR2 sequences are LNHDA and SQIVND (reference sequence). DNA for the CDR3: TGTGCCAGTAGTATGACGGCCGGCAGGAGCTCCTATAATTCACCCCTCCACTTT. Translation: CASSMTAGRSSYNSPLHF.

This clonotype is categorized as medium-sized. The chain links TRBV15 to TRBJ2-2; D might be TRBD1 or TRBD2, each matching 6 bases. Per the germline V gene, CDR1 is LNHNV and CDR2 is YYDKDF (reference sequence). The CDR3 runs to 14 residues. Trimming pared 5 bases from V and 7 bases from J, leaving 14 bases between. The CDR3 region has the DNA TGTGCCACCAGCGATAAAGGGGGGATCGGGGAGCTGTTTTTT. Translation gives CATSDKGGIGELFF.

This clonotype was detected only once. The genes are TRBV19 and TRBJ1-1, with 8 bases aligning to TRBD1. Germline CDR1 reads LNHDA; CDR2 reads SQIVND (reference sequence). The CDR3 contains 14 residues. V lost 9 bases to trimming and J lost 2 bases; unmatched junction nucleotides: 8. CDR3 protein: CASERQGRNTEAFF. The CDR3 DNA follows: TGTGCCAGCGAGAGACAGGGGAGAAACACTGAAGCTTTCTTT. Using reference TRBV19 and TRBJ1-1 for the parts outside the CDR3, the full variable domain is DGGITQSPKYLFRKEGQNVTLSCEQNLNHDAMYWYRQDPGQGLRLIYYSQIVNDFQKGDIAEGYSVSREKKESFPLTVTSAQKNPTAFYLCASERQGRNTEAFFGQGTRLTVV.

This clonotype has only a few counts. The chain links TRBV7-6 to TRBJ2-2; the match to TRBD2 covers 14 bases. Trimming cost V 4 bases and J 4 bases; bases outside gene matches: 2. The CDR3 length is 16 residues. Germline CDR1 is SGHVS and CDR2 is FNYEAQ. CDR3 region: CASSSGLAGVTGELFF. CDR3 sequence (DNA): TGTGCCAGCAGCTCGGGACTAGCGGGGGTCACCGGGGAGCTGTTTTTT.

There are a few counts of this clonotype. The chain carries TRBV5-1 and TRBJ2-2, with D perhaps TRBD1 or TRBD2 (5 bases each). Germline V gives CDR1 SGHRS, CDR2 YFSETQ. Trimming took 2 bases from V and 1 from J, leaving 9 bases between them. This CDR3 contains 15 residues. In nucleotides, the CDR3 is TGCGCCAGCAGCTTTCGGGACCAGAACACCGGGGAGCTGTTTTTT. Translated, it gives CASSFRDQNTGELFF. Full variable domain (outside the CDR3, taken from reference TRBV5-1 and TRBJ2-2): KAGVTQTPRYLIKTRGQQVTLSCSPISGHRSVSWYQQTPGQGLQFLFEYFSETQRNKGNFPGRFSGRQFSNSRSEMNVSTLELGDSALYLCASSFRDQNTGELFFGEGSRLTVL.

The chain combines TRBV6-2 or TRBV6-3 with TRBJ2-7; D gene ambiguous. This CDR3 spans 13 amino acids. The V end lost 5 bases, the J end lost 3 bases, and 11 bases lay between the germline ends. Germline V gives CDR1 MNHEY, CDR2 SVGEGT. CDR3 sequence reads: CASSETDSYEQYV. CDR3 DNA sequence: TGTGCCAGCAGTGAGACGGATAGCTACGAGCAGTACGTC.

The V gene is TRBV27, the J gene TRBJ1-1; 8 bases are a match to TRBD1. The junction had 3 bases not matched to a gene; V was cut back by 5 bases and J by 1 base. The V gene's germline CDR1 is MNHEY and CDR2 SMNVEV (reference sequence). The CDR3 spans 14 residues. The CDR3 is CASSPGQANTEAFF. The CDR3 DNA follows: TGTGCCAGCAGTCCGGGACAGGCGAACACTGAAGCTTTCTTT.

There are a few counts of this clonotype. This chain connects TRBV6-5 to TRBJ2-3, with D tentatively TRBD1 (6 bases). Germline CDR1 is MNHEY and CDR2 is SVGAGI. CDR3 length: 15 residues. Trimming shortened V by 6 bases and J by 3 bases, and 16 bases separated the two germline ends. This chain's CDR3 is CASSRLGAATDTQYF. The CDR3 DNA reads TGTGCCAGCAGCCGACTGGGGGCTGCTACAGATACGCAGTATTTT.

The genes are TRBV7-6 and TRBJ2-2; 12 bases match TRBD2. This CDR3 region has 18 residues. Germline V lookup: CDR1 SGHVS, CDR2 FNYEAQ. J gave up 4 bases and V 1 base, and 7 bases lay outside the gene matches. CDR3 nucleotide sequence: TGTGCCAGCAGCTTAGTGGAGCCGGGACTAGCGGGCACCGGGGAGCTGTTTTTT. Encoded protein: CASSLVEPGLAGTGELFF.

This clonotype ranks as medium-sized. The V gene is TRBV6-5, the J gene TRBJ2-2; a possible D gene is TRBD1 (5 bases). The V end was cut by 7 bases, the J end by 4 bases, with 16 bases between. This CDR3 comprises 15 residues. Germline CDR1 is MNHEY and CDR2 is SVGAGI. The chain's CDR3 is CASKFRASSTGELFF. CDR3 coding DNA: TGTGCCAGCAAATTCAGGGCTTCAAGCACCGGGGAGCTGTTTTTT.